Presented here are 32 T cell receptor beta chains from one specimen sequenced in a study of shared clonotypes between healthy human individuals. Sequencing used immunoSEQ multiplex PCR; TCRdb keeps in-frame clones, though not all of them. The sample shows 2 million to 2.5 million clones, around 95% of them seen only once. Sequences were obtained from naive CD4+ T cells sorted from blood. Regarding subset: CD45RA+ positively selected. These receptors originate from a man between 18 and 35 years old in good health.

The gene calls are TRBV2 and TRBJ2-3; D may match TRBD1 or TRBD2 (6 bases each). CDR1 and CDR2 (germline): SNHLY, FYNNEI. V was shortened by 10 bases and J by 1 base, with 15 bases between the two germline ends. The CDR3 consists of 14 residues. The CDR3 DNA is TGTGCCACCGAAAGGGGGGCCGGCACAGATACGCAGTATTTT. Residues: CATERGAGTDTQYF.

The CDR3 loop is CASSGRDRGNEKLFF. CDR3 nucleotide sequence: TGTGCCAGCAGCGGCCGGGACAGGGGTAATGAAAAACTGTTTTTT. The J gene is TRBJ1-4, the V gene TRBV5-8, with 10 bases aligning to TRBD1. V was clipped by 4 bases and J by 4 bases; unmatched bases: 4. The CDR3 is 15 residues long. In germline, CDR1 is SGHTS, CDR2 YDEGEE.

The V and J genes are TRBV5-6 and TRBJ1-1, with 7 nucleotides matching TRBD1. The V gene end was trimmed by 4 bases and the J gene end by 1 base; junction bases not matched to a gene: 10. Looked up from germline, CDR1 is SGHDT and CDR2 is YYEEEE. The CDR3 loop spans 16 amino acids. This CDR3 reads CASSPRQGSWNTEAFF. The CDR3 DNA sequence: TGTGCCAGCAGCCCAAGACAGGGATCTTGGAACACTGAAGCTTTCTTT.

The chain employs TRBV19 and TRBJ2-7, with 9 bases identical to TRBD2. J gave up 2 bases and V 9 bases, and 11 bases lay outside the gene matches. The CDR3 contains 15 residues. CDR1 LNHDA and CDR2 SQIVND come from the germline V gene (reference sequence). Here the CDR3 reads CASSIAGAFPYEQYF. CDR3 nucleotide sequence: TGTGCCAGCTCCATAGCGGGAGCGTTCCCCTACGAGCAGTACTTC. Full variable domain (missing parts from reference TRBV19 and TRBJ2-7): DGGITQSPKYLFRKEGQNVTLSCEQNLNHDAMYWYRQDPGQGLRLIYYSQIVNDFQKGDIAEGYSVSREKKESFPLTVTSAQKNPTAFYLCASSIAGAFPYEQYFGPGTRLTVT.

This clone was recorded once. CDR3 bases: TGCGCCAGCAGCTTGGCCGGACTAGCGGGGCCCTCCGGGGAGCTGTTTTTT. This sequence encodes CASSLAGLAGPSGELFF. This chain joins TRBV5-1 and TRBJ2-2, with 12 bases aligning to TRBD2. Looked up from germline, CDR1 is SGHRS and CDR2 is YFSETQ. CDR3 length: 17 amino acids. The V and J ends lost 0 bases and 6 bases, in that order; junction bases with no gene match: 6.

The chain joins TRBV28 to TRBJ1-2, with D maybe TRBD1 (6 bases). CDR1 is MDHEN, CDR2 SYDVKM, per germline. With 3 bases removed from V and 3 bases from J, the gap between germline ends came to 14 bases. This CDR3 has 15 amino acids. This CDR3 reads CASSLSRGQYYGYTF. Here the CDR3 DNA reads TGTGCCAGCAGTTTGTCACGGGGGCAGTACTATGGCTACACCTTC.

J is TRBJ2-1 and V is TRBV9, with D unresolved. V gave up 1 base and J gave up 5 bases, with 7 bases separating them. The CDR3 sequence is 13 residues long. Looked up from germline, CDR1 is SGDLS and CDR2 is YYNGEE. The DNA of the CDR3 is TGTGCCAGCAGCGTAAATATGCACAATGAGCAGTTCTTC. It translates to CASSVNMHNEQFF.

Of note for this clone: Different DNA sequences within this sample yield the same CDR3. The gene calls are TRBV20-1 and TRBJ2-7; 8 bases map to TRBD1. The CDR3 is 11 residues long. The V gene end was trimmed by 5 bases and the J gene end by 6 bases; junction bases not matched to a gene: 3. Germline-derived CDR1 and CDR2 are DFQATT and SNEGSKA (reference sequence). CDR3 bases: TGCAGTGCTCGGACAGGGTCCGAGCAGTACTTC. It yields the protein CSARTGSEQYF.

CDR3 sequence: CASSDSYSYEQYF. DNA of the CDR3: TGTGCCAGCTCGGACTCTTACTCCTACGAGCAGTACTTC. The chain joins TRBV7-2 to TRBJ2-7, with D maybe TRBD2 (5 bases). The V gene's germline CDR1 is SGHTA and CDR2 FQGNSA. Between the trimmed V and J ends, which lost 8 bases and 0 bases, there was a span of 11 bases. The CDR3 runs to 13 residues.

This clone was seen only a few times. This rearrangement joins TRBV2 to TRBJ1-6; 9 nucleotides agree with TRBD1. V trimming: 6 bases; J trimming: 7 bases; junction bases outside the gene matches: 7. Germline values: CDR1 SNHLY, CDR2 FYNNEI. The CDR3 sequence is 15 residues long. This CDR3 is CASRPDRGANSPLHF. In nucleotides, the CDR3 is TGTGCCAGCAGACCCGACAGGGGGGCGAATTCACCCCTCCACTTT.

The chain combines TRBV4-1 with TRBJ1-1; possible D gene TRBD1, 5 bases. Germline values: CDR1 MGHRA, CDR2 YSYEKL. There are 15 residues in the CDR3. V lost 0 bases and J 8 bases, leaving 16 bases between the germline ends. CDR3: CASSQEMTGVKEAFF. The CDR3 coding sequence is TGCGCCAGCAGCCAAGAAATGACGGGGGTTAAAGAAGCTTTCTTT.

Of note for this clone: At one end the junction does not follow the germline gene, possibly because of a read error. J is TRBJ2-1 and V is TRBV30, with D hard to call. The germline gives CDR1 GTSNPN, CDR2 SVGIG (reference sequence). This CDR3 has 11 residues. The CDR3 reads CAWSTLAGRVF. In DNA form, the CDR3 reads TGTGCCTGGAGTACCCTGGCAGGTCGAGTCTTC.

This chain links TRBV10-2 with TRBJ2-3, with no clear D. V was clipped by 5 bases and J by 3 bases, with 21 bases between them. CDR1 and CDR2 (germline): WSHSY, SAAADI. This CDR3 has 17 amino acids. The CDR3 loop is CASSINGGEIRTDTQYF. In DNA form, the CDR3 reads TGCGCCAGCAGTATCAATGGTGGAGAGATCCGAACAGATACGCAGTATTTT.

The chain links TRBV10-3 to TRBJ1-1; D is unclear. V was cut by 3 bases and J by 1 base, with 18 bases left in between. This CDR3 is built from 17 residues. The V gene's germline CDR1 is ENHRY and CDR2 SYGVKD. CDR3 DNA sequence: TGTGCCATCAGTGATAGTCGGCCATCTGTCGGGAACACTGAAGCTTTCTTT. Translated: CAISDSRPSVGNTEAFF.

The chain recombines TRBV5-4 with TRBJ2-3; 7 nucleotides agree with TRBD2. Germline values: CDR1 SGHNT, CDR2 YYREEE (reference sequence). The CDR3 is made up of 16 amino acids. Unmatched junction bases numbered 8, after V lost 4 bases and J lost 0 bases. CDR3: CASSRRAAGSTDTQYF. CDR3 in DNA: TGTGCCAGCAGCCGCCGGGCAGCGGGAAGCACAGATACGCAGTATTTT.

The chain has TRBV7-2 and TRBJ1-6, with 7 bases identical to TRBD1. Germline V gives CDR1 SGHTA, CDR2 FQGNSA. CDR3 length equals 14 residues. The trim removed 5 bases at V and 7 bases at J, leaving 5 bases unmatched. DNA for the CDR3: TGTGCCAGCAGCCCGGGACAGTACAATTCACCCCTCCACTTT. Protein: CASSPGQYNSPLHF.

Comments on this clone: The same CDR3 also results from other DNA sequences found in this sample. V usage is TRBV29-1 and J usage is TRBJ1-1, with TRBD1 matching over 8 bases. Germline V CDR1 and CDR2: SQVTM, ANQGSEA. This CDR3 is built from 12 residues. V trimming: 6 bases; J trimming: 1 base; junction bases outside the gene matches: 1. The CDR3 is CSVGTGNTEAFF. As DNA, the CDR3 is TGCAGCGTAGGGACAGGGAACACTGAAGCTTTCTTT.

The CDR3 protein is CSATGMGSYEQYF. DNA of the CDR3: TGCAGCGCCACAGGGATGGGATCCTACGAGCAGTACTTC. The chain links TRBV29-1 to TRBJ2-7, with D perhaps matching TRBD1 (6 bases). This CDR3 spans 13 amino acids. Trimming removed 7 bases from V and 1 base from J, with 14 bases in between. CDR1 is SQVTM and CDR2 is ANQGSEA in the germline V gene.

This chain links TRBV13 with TRBJ1-4; D is perhaps TRBD1 (5 bases). This CDR3 spans 17 amino acids. Trimming pared 5 bases from V and 4 bases from J, leaving 20 bases between. Germline CDR1 and CDR2: PRHDT and FYEKMQ (reference sequence). The CDR3, as DNA: TGTGCCAGCAGCGGAGATGGTTGGGGGTGGGGTAATGAAAAACTGTTTTTT. Its protein is CASSGDGWGWGNEKLFF.

This clone is a singleton in its sample. Other DNA sequences in the same sample also yield this CDR3. V is TRBV5-1 and J is TRBJ2-5; weak D call: TRBD2 (6 bases). V was cut by 0 bases and J by 4 bases, with 10 bases left in between. This CDR3 contains 14 residues. Per germline, CDR1 SGHRS and CDR2 YFSETQ. CDR3 residues: CASSLALAGETQYF. The CDR3 DNA sequence: TGCGCCAGCAGCTTGGCACTAGCAGGAGAGACCCAGTACTTC.

J is TRBJ2-6 and V is TRBV27, with a possible D match to TRBD1 (5 bases). The germline V gene encodes CDR1 MNHEY and CDR2 SMNVEV (reference sequence). Between the trimmed V and J ends, which lost 0 bases and 0 bases, there was a span of 12 bases. The CDR3 extends over 18 amino acids. The CDR3 DNA sequence: TGTGCCAGCAGTTTATCGAGACAGACCCACTCTGGGGCCAACGTCCTGACTTTC. Amino acids: CASSLSRQTHSGANVLTF.

The V and J genes are TRBV10-3 and TRBJ2-3; D ambiguous. The CDR3 length is 15 residues. Trimming stripped 4 bases from V and 4 bases from J, with 15 bases between. From germline, CDR1 is ENHRY and CDR2 SYGVKD. CDR3 residues: CAISARAVRADTQYF. The CDR3 coding sequence is TGTGCCATCAGTGCAAGGGCAGTAAGAGCAGATACGCAGTATTTT.

This sequence joins TRBV10-3 and TRBJ2-1; 7 bases match TRBD2. With 8 bases clipped from V and 8 bases from J, the junction kept 12 bases outside the gene matches. This CDR3 region has 14 residues. The germline gives CDR1 ENHRY, CDR2 SYGVKD. This CDR3 is CAIASGGTRYEQFF. The CDR3 DNA is TGTGCCATCGCCTCGGGGGGAACAAGGTATGAGCAGTTCTTC.

The CDR3 DNA sequence: TGTGCCAGCAGATTTGCGGGGGGAGAAGAGACCCAGTACTTC. This translates into CASRFAGGEETQYF. The chain uses TRBV6-6 and TRBJ2-5, with 8 bases identical to TRBD2. This CDR3 has 14 amino acids. The germline CDR1 and CDR2 sequences are MNHNY and SVGAGI (reference sequence). Trimming removed 6 bases from V and 3 bases from J; junction bases left unmatched: 6.

V usage is TRBV27 and J usage is TRBJ2-7; TRBD1 is a possible D gene (6 bases). The CDR3 sequence is 13 residues long. Germline CDR1 reads MNHEY; CDR2 reads SMNVEV (reference sequence). Trimming left V 8 bases short and J 0 bases short, with 11 bases between. CDR3 in amino acids: CASGRGSSYEQYF. The DNA for the CDR3 is TGTGCCAGCGGCAGGGGATCCTCCTACGAGCAGTACTTC.

The chain links TRBV27 to TRBJ1-4; 10 bases fit TRBD1. The CDR3 is 14 residues long. Germline assignment: CDR1 MNHEY and CDR2 SMNVEV (reference sequence). The ends lost 4 bases at V and 8 bases at J; junction bases unmatched: 4. The DNA for the CDR3 is TGTGCCAGCAGTTCCGGGACAGGGGCCGAAAAACTGTTTTTT. This translates into CASSSGTGAEKLFF. Together with reference TRBV27 and TRBJ1-4, the CDR3 gives the full variable domain: EAQVTQNPRYLITVTGKKLTVTCSQNMNHEYMSWYRQDPGLGLRQIYYSMNVEVTDKGDVPEGYKVSRKEKRNFPLILESPSPNQTSLYFCASSSGTGAEKLFFGSGTQLSVL.

This clone has a single count. J is TRBJ2-1 and V is TRBV7-3; 9 bases fit TRBD1. This CDR3 comprises 15 residues. Germline loops: CDR1 SGHTA, CDR2 FQGTGA. With 5 bases clipped from V and 2 bases from J, the junction kept 4 bases outside the gene matches. The CDR3 DNA sequence: TGTGCCAGCAGCCTCGGGGACAGGGCCTACAATGAGCAGTTCTTC. Translated, it gives CASSLGDRAYNEQFF. Full variable domain (remainder filled in from reference TRBV7-3 and TRBJ2-1): GAGVSQTPSNKVTEKGKYVELRCDPISGHTALYWYRQSLGQGPEFLIYFQGTGAADDSGLPNDRFFAVRPEGSVSTLKIQRTERGDSAVYLCASSLGDRAYNEQFFGPGTRLTVL.

The V and J genes are TRBV19 and TRBJ1-5, with a possible D match to TRBD1 (6 bases). Trimming shortened V by 3 bases and J by 3 bases, and 15 bases separated the two germline ends. CDR3 size: 16 residues. CDR1 is LNHDA and CDR2 is SQIVND in the germline V gene (reference sequence). The DNA for the CDR3 is TGTGCCAGTAGTATGAGGGGGGTTGGGAACAATCAGCCCCAGCATTTT. As protein: CASSMRGVGNNQPQHF.

This chain connects TRBV5-6 to TRBJ1-4; the D is unclear. CDR3 size: 15 residues. From germline, CDR1 is SGHDT and CDR2 YYEEEE. Trimming stripped 2 bases from V and 0 bases from J, with 8 bases between. CDR3 bases: TGTGCCAGCAGCTTCCCCGGTGCAACTAATGAAAAACTGTTTTTT. The encoded protein is CASSFPGATNEKLFF.

This rearrangement joins TRBV6-1 to TRBJ2-1, with 11 bases identical to TRBD2. The CDR3 totals 15 residues. V was clipped by 4 bases and J by 8 bases; unmatched bases: 7. Germline V CDR1 and CDR2: MNHNS, SASEGT. The CDR3 bases are TGTGCCAGCAGTGTTACTAGCGGGAGTTTTCATGAGCAGTTCTTC. This sequence encodes CASSVTSGSFHEQFF.

The rearrangement joins TRBV18 to TRBJ2-1; TRBD2 matches 10 bases. The J segment lost 5 bases and the V segment lost 6 bases, leaving 10 bases of the junction unmatched. The CDR3 is 16 residues long. CDR1 is KGHSH and CDR2 is LQKENI in the germline V gene. CDR3 sequence reads: CASSPKGLADNNEQFF. The CDR3 bases are TGTGCCAGCTCTCCTAAAGGACTAGCGGACAACAATGAGCAGTTCTTC.

On this clone: Other DNA sequences in this specimen translate into the identical CDR3. The gene calls are TRBV7-2 and TRBJ1-3; D uncertain. Germline V CDR1 and CDR2: SGHTA, FQGNSA. The CDR3 totals 16 residues. The V gene lost 3 bases and the J gene lost 0 bases, with 12 bases spanning the gap. CDR3 amino acids: CASSLSSASSGNTIYF. The DNA for the CDR3 is TGTGCCAGCAGCTTGAGCTCTGCGAGCTCTGGAAACACCATATATTTT.